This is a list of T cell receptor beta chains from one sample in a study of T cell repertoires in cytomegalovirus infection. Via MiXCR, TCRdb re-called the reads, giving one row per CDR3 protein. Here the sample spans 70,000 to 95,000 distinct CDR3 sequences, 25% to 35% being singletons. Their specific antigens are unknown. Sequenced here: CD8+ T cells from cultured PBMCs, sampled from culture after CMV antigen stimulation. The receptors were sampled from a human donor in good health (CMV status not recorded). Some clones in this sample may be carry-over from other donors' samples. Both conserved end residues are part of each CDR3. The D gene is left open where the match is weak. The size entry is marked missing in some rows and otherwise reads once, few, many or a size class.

CDR3 protein: CAISGGLAGLNGPYEQYF; CDR3 DNA: TGTGCCATCAGTGGGGGACTAGCGGGGTTAAACGGTCCCTACGAGCAGTACTTC; D gene: TRBD2; J gene: TRBJ2-7; V gene: TRBV10-3; clone size: -
CDR3 protein: CASSLSGEGGSAGANVLTF; CDR3 DNA: TGTGCCAGCAGTTTATCTGGCGAGGGGGGGAGCGCTGGGGCCAACGTCCTGACTTTC; D gene: -; J gene: TRBJ2-6; V gene: TRBV27; clone size: few
CDR3 protein: CASSSGLGFYGYTF; CDR3 DNA: TGTGCCAGTAGTTCAGGGCTCGGATTCTATGGCTACACCTTC; D gene: -; J gene: TRBJ1-2; V gene: TRBV19; clone size: many
CDR3 protein: CASGSPGGRGETQYF; CDR3 DNA: TGTGCTAGTGGTTCCCCAGGGGGCCGCGGGGAGACCCAGTACTTC; D gene: TRBD1; J gene: TRBJ2-5; V gene: TRBV12-5; clone size: -
CDR3 protein: CASKVVADTEAFF; CDR3 DNA: TGCGCCAGCAAGGTTGTAGCGGACACTGAAGCTTTCTTT; D gene: -; J gene: TRBJ1-1; V gene: TRBV5-1; clone size: many
CDR3 protein: CASSPVRGTEAFF; CDR3 DNA: TGTGCCAGCAGCCCGGTGAGAGGCACTGAAGCTTTCTTT; D gene: -; J gene: TRBJ1-1; V gene: TRBV4-2; clone size: few
CDR3 protein: CASSRTGGNAGELFF; CDR3 DNA: TGCGCCAGCAGCCGGACAGGGGGAAATGCCGGGGAGCTGTTTTTT; D gene: TRBD1; J gene: TRBJ2-2; V gene: TRBV4-1; clone size: few
CDR3 protein: CASSNLGSYNEQFF; CDR3 DNA: TGTGCCAGCAGCAACTTGGGGTCCTACAATGAGCAGTTCTTC; D gene: -; J gene: TRBJ2-1; V gene: TRBV16; clone size: -
CDR3 protein: CASSNGGQNTGELFF; CDR3 DNA: TGCGCCAGCAGCAACGGAGGTCAAAACACCGGGGAGCTGTTTTTT; D gene: -; J gene: TRBJ2-2; V gene: TRBV5-1; clone size: few
CDR3 protein: CASSLGGGGTGELFF; CDR3 DNA: TGTGCCAGCAGTTTGGGGGGGGGTGGCACCGGGGAGCTGTTTTTT; D gene: TRBD2; J gene: TRBJ2-2; V gene: TRBV27; clone size: few
CDR3 protein: CSARGSDTNYGYTF; CDR3 DNA: TGCAGTGCTAGAGGCTCAGATACTAACTATGGCTACACCTTC; D gene: -; J gene: TRBJ1-2; V gene: TRBV20-1; clone size: -
CDR3 protein: CASSFWRGDYEQYF; CDR3 DNA: TGTGCCAGCAGCTTTTGGCGGGGGGACTACGAGCAGTACTTC; D gene: TRBD2; J gene: TRBJ2-7; V gene: TRBV5-4; clone size: -
CDR3 protein: CAIDLPRTTRRNVLTF; CDR3 DNA: TGTGCCATCGATCTCCCCCGGACGACGCGTCGGAACGTCCTGACTTTC; D gene: -; J gene: TRBJ2-6; V gene: TRBV12-3/TRBV12-4; clone size: few
CDR3 protein: CAWKGDKNIQYF; CDR3 DNA: TGTGCCTGGAAGGGGGACAAAAACATTCAGTACTTC; D gene: -; J gene: TRBJ2-4; V gene: TRBV30; clone size: -
CDR3 protein: CSARDPRLNQETQYF; CDR3 DNA: TGCAGTGCTAGAGATCCCCGGCTCAACCAAGAGACCCAGTACTTC; D gene: -; J gene: TRBJ2-5; V gene: TRBV20-1; clone size: -
CDR3 protein: CASSPGTGAPSLF; CDR3 DNA: TGTGCCAGCTCCCCCGGGACAGGGGCTCCCAGTCTCTTC; D gene: TRBD1; J gene: TRBJ2-5; V gene: TRBV18; clone size: few
CDR3 protein: CASSLPSGEQFF; CDR3 DNA: TGTGCCAGCAGCCTACCTAGCGGAGAGCAGTTCTTC; D gene: TRBD2; J gene: TRBJ2-1; V gene: TRBV7-2; clone size: many
CDR3 protein: CASSIRRGGVEFYSNQPQHF; CDR3 DNA: TGTGCCAGTAGTATTCGGCGAGGAGGGGTAGAGTTCTATAGCAATCAGCCCCAGCATTTT; D gene: -; J gene: TRBJ1-5; V gene: TRBV19; clone size: few
CDR3 protein: CSAPGAPRETQYF; CDR3 DNA: TGCAGTGCCCCGGGGGCACCGAGGGAGACCCAGTACTTC; D gene: -; J gene: TRBJ2-5; V gene: TRBV20-1; clone size: once
CDR3 protein: CASERFRETASGNTIYF; CDR3 DNA: TGTGCCAGCGAAAGGTTCCGGGAGACGGCGTCTGGAAACACCATATATTTT; D gene: -; J gene: TRBJ1-3; V gene: TRBV2; clone size: -
CDR3 protein: CASSLGEWTGDSDEQFF; CDR3 DNA: TGTGCCAGCAGCTTAGGAGAGTGGACAGGGGATTCGGATGAGCAGTTCTTC; D gene: TRBD1; J gene: TRBJ2-1; V gene: TRBV7-6; clone size: many
CDR3 protein: CASSFAGSPDGNEQFF; CDR3 DNA: TGTGCCAGCAGCTTCGCGGGGAGCCCCGATGGCAATGAGCAGTTCTTC; D gene: -; J gene: TRBJ2-1; V gene: TRBV7-9; clone size: -
CDR3 protein: CASSLAGDSNQPQHF; CDR3 DNA: TGTGCCAGCAGTCTGGCAGGGGATAGCAATCAGCCCCAGCATTTT; D gene: -; J gene: TRBJ1-5; V gene: TRBV7-9; clone size: -
CDR3 protein: CASSQEGAGYYEQYF; CDR3 DNA: TGTGCCAGCAGCCAAGAAGGGGCAGGGTACTACGAGCAGTACTTC; D gene: -; J gene: TRBJ2-7; V gene: TRBV14; clone size: few
CDR3 protein: CASSPVLAGGNQPQHF; CDR3 DNA: TGTGCCAGCAGTCCCGTACTCGCGGGGGGAAATCAGCCCCAGCATTTT; D gene: -; J gene: TRBJ1-5; V gene: TRBV28; clone size: -
CDR3 protein: CASSLDSYYEAFF; CDR3 DNA: TGTGCCAGCAGCTTGGACAGCTACTATGAAGCTTTCTTT; D gene: -; J gene: TRBJ1-1; V gene: TRBV5-3; clone size: few
CDR3 protein: CASSDVLGEPNSPLHF; CDR3 DNA: TGTGCCAGCAGCGACGTGTTGGGCGAACCGAATTCACCCCTCCACTTT; D gene: -; J gene: TRBJ1-6; V gene: TRBV4-1; clone size: -
CDR3 protein: CASSVGVQGQPQHF; CDR3 DNA: TGTGCCAGCAGCGTAGGGGTACAGGGTCAGCCCCAGCATTTT; D gene: -; J gene: TRBJ1-5; V gene: TRBV9; clone size: many
CDR3 protein: CASSLTTSLSETQYF; CDR3 DNA: TGTGCCAGCAGCCTCACGACTAGTCTCTCAGAGACCCAGTACTTC; D gene: -; J gene: TRBJ2-5; V gene: TRBV9; clone size: few
CDR3 protein: CASSVNGLAGERLFF; CDR3 DNA: TGTGCCAGCAGCGTGAATGGTCTAGCGGGGGAGAGGCTGTTCTTC; D gene: TRBD2; J gene: TRBJ2-1; V gene: TRBV7-6; clone size: many
CDR3 protein: CASSPGGASGGAGSYNEQFF; CDR3 DNA: TGCGCCAGCAGCCCCGGCGGGGCTAGCGGGGGGGCCGGGTCCTACAATGAGCAGTTCTTC; D gene: TRBD2; J gene: TRBJ2-1; V gene: TRBV4-1; clone size: many
CDR3 protein: CASSYGQGNSYEQYF; CDR3 DNA: TGTGCCAGCAGTTACGGGCAGGGAAATTCCTACGAGCAGTACTTC; D gene: -; J gene: TRBJ2-7; V gene: TRBV28; clone size: -
CDR3 protein: CASSPRTSGGSDTQYF; CDR3 DNA: TGTGCCAGCAGCCCCCGGACTAGCGGGGGTTCAGATACGCAGTATTTT; D gene: TRBD2; J gene: TRBJ2-3; V gene: TRBV9; clone size: few
CDR3 protein: CASSPRQGDGYTF; CDR3 DNA: TGTGCCAGCAGCCCAAGACAGGGTGATGGCTACACCTTC; D gene: TRBD1; J gene: TRBJ1-2; V gene: TRBV7-2; clone size: few
CDR3 protein: CASSSRTGGHQPQHF; CDR3 DNA: TGTGCCAGCAGTTCCCGGACAGGGGGCCATCAGCCCCAGCATTTT; D gene: TRBD1; J gene: TRBJ1-5; V gene: TRBV28; clone size: -